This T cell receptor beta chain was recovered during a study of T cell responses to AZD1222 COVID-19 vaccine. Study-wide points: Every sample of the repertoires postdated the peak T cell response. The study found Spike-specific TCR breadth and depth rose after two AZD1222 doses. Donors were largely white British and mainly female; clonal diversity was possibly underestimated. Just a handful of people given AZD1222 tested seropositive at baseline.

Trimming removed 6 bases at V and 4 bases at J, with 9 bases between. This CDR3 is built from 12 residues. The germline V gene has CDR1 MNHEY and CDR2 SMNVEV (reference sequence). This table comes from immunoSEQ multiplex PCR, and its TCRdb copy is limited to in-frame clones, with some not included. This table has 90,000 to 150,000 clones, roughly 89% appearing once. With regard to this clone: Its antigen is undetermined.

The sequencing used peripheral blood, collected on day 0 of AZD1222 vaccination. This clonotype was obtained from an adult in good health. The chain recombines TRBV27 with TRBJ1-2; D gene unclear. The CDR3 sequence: CASRGYGYGYTF. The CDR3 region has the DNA TGTGCCAGCAGGGGGTATGGCTATGGCTACACCTTC.